Following are 21 T cell receptor beta chains from one sample sequenced in a study of regulatory T cells in long-lasting Graves disease. Time point here: newly diagnosed GD, antithyroid drugs for less than 3 months. With RNA extracted from PBMCs as input, the TCR library was made. Through Arm-PCR of CDR3 regions and iRepertoire HTBI primers, TCR beta libraries were built. MiXCR, run by TCRdb on the multiplex PCR reads, gives a single entry per CDR3 protein. Of roughly 560,000 distinct CDR3 sequences in the sample, 12% are singletons; the top ten hold approximately 9.6%. These same data were also listed under a study on T cells in Graves' hyperthyroidism and ophthalmopathy.

The sample here was peripheral blood mononuclear cells (PBMCs), taken at new diagnosis, from a patient treated with antithyroid drugs. All receptors come from a woman in her thirties with Graves disease.

This clonotype was recorded at least ten times. The chain is built from TRBV6-5 and TRBJ2-6, with D uncertain. Germline CDR1 reads MNHEY; CDR2 reads SVGAGI. Deletions cut 0 bases from V and 0 bases from J, with 9 bases between. The CDR3 runs to 17 residues. CDR3 DNA sequence: TGTGCCAGCAGTTACTCGTCCTCAGGCTCTGGGGCCAACGTCCTGACTTTC. Amino acids: CASSYSSSGSGANVLTF.

This clonotype was counted many times. The J gene is TRBJ2-3, the V gene TRBV11-2; 7 positions agree with TRBD2. CDR3 size: 18 residues. Germline V gives CDR1 SGHAT, CDR2 FQNNGV. With 4 bases clipped from V and 1 base from J, the junction kept 14 bases outside the gene matches. CDR3 protein: CASSYYSRDYLGTDTQYF. CDR3 bases: TGTGCCAGCAGCTACTACTCCCGGGACTACCTCGGCACAGATACGCAGTATTTT. Drawing the rest from reference TRBV11-2 and TRBJ2-3, the complete variable domain is EAGVAQSPRYKIIEKRQSVAFWCNPISGHATLYWYQQILGQGPKLLIQFQNNGVVDDSQLPKDRFSAERLKGVDSTLKIQPAKLEDSAVYLCASSYYSRDYLGTDTQYFGPGTRLTVL.

This clonotype has at least ten counts. The rearrangement links TRBV6-2 or TRBV6-3 to TRBJ2-3; 8 nucleotides line up with TRBD2. Looked up from germline, CDR1 is MNHEY and CDR2 is SVGEGT. J gave up 5 bases and V 6 bases, and 13 bases lay outside the gene matches. This CDR3 has 16 amino acids. The CDR3: CASSPRELAGRDTQYF. The CDR3 DNA follows: TGTGCCAGCAGCCCCCGAGAATTAGCGGGACGAGATACGCAGTATTTT.

This clonotype was seen repeatedly, ten times or more. For the CDR3, the DNA is TGTGCCAGCAGCCCCGGTCGGACTAGCGGTAACACAGATACGCAGTATTTT. Residues: CASSPGRTSGNTDTQYF. The rearrangement links TRBV3-1 to TRBJ2-3, with TRBD2 matching 10 bases. J lost 2 bases, V lost 4 bases, and 9 bases had no gene match. Germline V gene data show CDR1 as LGHDT and CDR2 as YNNKEL (reference sequence). The CDR3 length is 17 residues.

J is TRBJ1-1 and V is TRBV28, with D uncertain. CDR3 length equals 14 residues. Between the trimmed V and J ends, which lost 2 bases and 2 bases, there was a span of 9 bases. CDR1 is MDHEN and CDR2 is SYDVKM in the germline V gene. The CDR3 here is CASSLRAQNTEAFF. In DNA, the CDR3 is TGTGCCAGCAGTTTAAGGGCTCAAAACACTGAAGCTTTCTTT.

The rearrangement joins TRBV9 to TRBJ2-7; perhaps TRBD1 as D (5 bases). The CDR3 runs to 13 residues. The V gene lost 0 bases and the J gene lost 7 bases, with 11 bases spanning the gap. The V gene's germline CDR1 is SGDLS and CDR2 YYNGEE. The CDR3 bases are TGTGCCAGCAGCGTAGATACAGGTACTGAGCAGTACTTC. Its protein is CASSVDTGTEQYF.

The genes are TRBV5-1 and TRBJ2-2; no reliable D call. The length of the CDR3 is 14 residues. CDR1 SGHRS and CDR2 YFSETQ come from the germline V gene. Trimming stripped 4 bases from V and 6 bases from J, with 13 bases between. The CDR3 loop reads CASSQSLVSGELFF. As DNA, the CDR3 is TGCGCCAGCAGCCAGTCTCTGGTTTCCGGGGAGCTGTTTTTT.

Only a few counts were recorded for this clonotype. One junction end does not reproduce the germline sequence, and a read error may be involved. The J gene is TRBJ2-1, the V gene TRBV27, with TRBD2 matching over 8 bases. Germline V CDR1 and CDR2: MNHEY, SMNVEV (reference sequence). The CDR3 has 14 amino acids. The DNA for the CDR3 is TGTGCCAGCAGTTTTGGCGGGGGGTACAGTGAGCAGTTCTTC. It specifies CASSFGGGYSEQFF.

This clonotype came up many times. The rearrangement links TRBV2 to TRBJ2-5; 8 nucleotides line up with TRBD2. Unmatched junction bases numbered 6, after V lost 5 bases and J lost 4 bases. Germline V gene sequence: CDR1 SNHLY, CDR2 FYNNEI. This CDR3 region has 14 residues. In DNA, the CDR3 is TGTGCCAGCAGTCCAGCGGGAGCGGGAGAGACCCAGTACTTC. It is translated as CASSPAGAGETQYF. Based on the CDR3 plus reference TRBV2 and TRBJ2-5, the full variable domain is EPEVTQTPSHQVTQMGQEVILRCVPISNHLYFYWYRQILGQKVEFLVSFYNNEISEKSEIFDDQFSVERPDGSNFTLKIRSTKLEDSAMYFCASSPAGAGETQYFGPGTRLLVL.

This chain links TRBV12-3 or TRBV12-4 with TRBJ2-7; 10 nucleotides agree with TRBD2. This CDR3 is built from 16 residues. Trimming cost V 2 bases and J 3 bases; bases outside gene matches: 7. CDR3 residues: CASSLRLAGESYEQYF. In DNA, the CDR3 is TGTGCCAGCAGTTTACGCCTAGCGGGAGAAAGCTACGAGCAGTACTTC.

This clonotype was counted ten times or more. In DNA form, the CDR3 reads TGCGCCAGCAGCCAAGAGGTAGTCAGGAACTATGGCTACACCTTC. Protein product: CASSQEVVRNYGYTF. This sequence joins TRBV4-1 and TRBJ1-2; D is unresolved. CDR1 is MGHRA, CDR2 YSYEKL, per germline. This CDR3 region has 15 residues. Trimming left V 0 bases short and J 2 bases short, with 10 bases between.

This clonotype came up many times. In nucleotides, the CDR3 is TGTGCCTGGAGTCATCACTATGGCTACACCTTC. Translated: CAWSHHYGYTF. The chain has TRBV30 and TRBJ1-2; unclear D gene. The CDR3 totals 11 residues. Germline assignment: CDR1 GTSNPN and CDR2 SVGIG (reference sequence). The V gene lost 2 bases and the J gene lost 3 bases, with 4 bases spanning the gap.

There are many counts of this clonotype. The chain couples TRBV11-3 to TRBJ2-3; unclear D gene. The CDR3 is 14 amino acids. V was trimmed by 1 base and J by 4 bases, leaving 9 bases between them. The V gene's germline CDR1 is SGHNT and CDR2 YENEEA. In DNA form, the CDR3 reads TGTGCCAGCAGCTTAGCGGCAGGCGCAGATACGCAGTATTTT. Protein product: CASSLAAGADTQYF.

With respect to this clonotype: Given a much more abundant clone one base away, this may be a read error. The rearrangement joins TRBV2 to TRBJ1-4, with D unclear. The V gene lost 5 bases and the J gene lost 8 bases, with 12 bases spanning the gap. The CDR3 totals 13 residues. The germline gives CDR1 SNHLY, CDR2 FYNNEI. This CDR3 reads CASSRPLAEKLFF. In DNA form, the CDR3 reads TGTGCCAGCAGTAGACCCCTAGCGGAAAAACTGTTTTTT.

The rearrangement links TRBV20-1 to TRBJ2-2, with 8 bases fitting TRBD1. This CDR3 spans 16 amino acids. V was pared by 7 bases and J by 7 bases, with 17 bases of the junction left unmatched. CDR1 and CDR2 (germline): DFQATT, SNEGSKA (reference sequence). The CDR3 protein is CSGVEERTGLIGELFF. CDR3 DNA: TGCAGTGGGGTCGAAGAGCGGACAGGGTTGATCGGGGAGCTGTTTTTT.

This clonotype has ten or more counts. The rearrangement joins TRBV28 to TRBJ1-2; the D gene is possibly TRBD1 (6 bases). This CDR3 has 12 residues. CDR1 is MDHEN and CDR2 is SYDVKM in the germline V gene. V dropped 6 bases and J dropped 7 bases, with 12 bases sitting between them. The CDR3 sequence is CASRLQGRGYTF. In DNA form, the CDR3 reads TGTGCCAGCAGACTACAGGGCCGTGGCTACACCTTC.

This clonotype was counted only a few times. A read error may be the cause here, since a much bigger clone is one base away. The V and J genes are TRBV12-3 or TRBV12-4 and TRBJ2-1, with 10 bases fitting TRBD2. The CDR3 covers 19 residues. CDR3 region: CANSFGRWSGRESYNEQFF. CDR3 sequence (DNA): TGTGCCAACAGTTTCGGGCGGTGGAGCGGGAGGGAATCCTACAATGAGCAGTTCTTC.

In its sample, this clonotype was seen a few times. CDR3: CASANPLGTGDMISGNTIYF. For the CDR3, the DNA is TGTGCCAGCGCCAACCCCCTAGGAACAGGGGACATGATCTCTGGAAACACCATATATTTT. The chain is built from TRBV6-2 or TRBV6-3 and TRBJ1-3; 7 positions agree with TRBD1. Per the germline V gene, CDR1 is MNHEY and CDR2 is SVGEGT. Trimming at V came to 8 bases and at J to 0 bases, leaving 22 bases not matched to a gene. The CDR3 is made up of 20 amino acids.

This clonotype turned up a few times. The V and J genes are TRBV20-1 and TRBJ1-6, with D possibly TRBD1 on 5 matching bases. The V end lost 3 bases, the J end lost 10 bases, and 13 bases lay between the germline ends. The CDR3 runs 13 residues. Germline lookup yields CDR1 DFQATT and CDR2 SNEGSKA (reference sequence). The CDR3 nucleotides are TGCAGTGCTAGGGCCGACAGACGGTCACCCCTCCACTTT. This translates into CSARADRRSPLHF.

The chain uses TRBV2 and TRBJ1-5, with D possibly being TRBD1 (6 bases). CDR3 length: 17 amino acids. The germline V gene encodes CDR1 SNHLY and CDR2 FYNNEI. The germline V and J ends were trimmed by 0 bases and 4 bases, with 16 bases remaining between them. The CDR3: CASSEALPGQRNQPQHF. In DNA, the CDR3 is TGTGCCAGCAGTGAAGCGCTCCCTGGACAGCGAAATCAGCCCCAGCATTTT.

This clonotype was counted only a few times. This chain uses TRBV9 with TRBJ2-1, with 9 bases identical to TRBD2. The ends lost 3 bases at V and 6 bases at J; junction bases unmatched: 16. The CDR3 is 18 residues long. Germline V gene sequence: CDR1 SGDLS, CDR2 YYNGEE. The DNA for the CDR3 is TGTGCCAGCAGCGCCCCTATAGACGGGCTAGCGGGGCTCAATGAGCAGTTCTTC. Translation: CASSAPIDGLAGLNEQFF.